These 19 T cell receptor beta chains were all obtained from the same sample, sequenced in a study of cytomegalovirus exposure and HLA in healthy donors. Repertoires were generated with immunoSEQ multiplex PCR, while TCRdb's copy carries only in-frame clones and drops some. This table holds approximately 270,000 clones, 90% found once. The specimen sequenced was PBMCs. The receptors derive from a woman aged 18-29 years in good health and CMV-seronegative.

The V and J genes are TRBV21-1 and TRBJ2-4; the tabulated D call, TRBD2, remains unverified against the DNA. TRBV21-1 is a listed pseudogene. The CDR3 runs to 14 residues. The CDR3 region is CASSRAGAKNIQYF. The CDR3 nucleotides read TGTGCCAGCAGTAGGGCGGGAGCCAAAAACATTCAGTACTTC.

The chain joins TRBV28 to TRBJ1-4; 7 bases match TRBD1. The V and J ends lost 6 bases and 5 bases, in that order; junction bases with no gene match: 9. The CDR3 covers 15 residues. Germline V lookup: CDR1 MDHEN, CDR2 SYDVKM. The CDR3 DNA reads TGTGCCAGCAGCCTAAACAGGGGTCTCAATGAAAAACTGTTTTTT. Its protein is CASSLNRGLNEKLFF.

V gene TRBV5-1 combines with J gene TRBJ2-7, with D hard to call. Germline V gene sequence: CDR1 SGHRS, CDR2 YFSETQ. The CDR3 runs 17 residues. With 0 bases removed from V and 0 bases from J, the gap between germline ends came to 16 bases. CDR3 loop: CASSLGLGLGNSYEQYF. The DNA for the CDR3 is TGCGCCAGCAGCTTGGGACTGGGTTTAGGCAACTCCTACGAGCAGTACTTC.

The CDR3 loop reads CASSLFSGNQPQHF. CDR3 coding DNA: TGTGCCAGCAGCTTGTTTTCGGGGAATCAGCCCCAGCATTTT. The rearrangement uses TRBV5-6 and TRBJ1-5; D gene uncertain. Germline CDR1 reads SGHDT; CDR2 reads YYEEEE. The CDR3 spans 14 residues. V shed 1 base and J shed 4 bases, with 9 bases lying between them.

The chain is built from TRBV2 and TRBJ1-5, with TRBD1 matching 7 bases. Germline CDR1 and CDR2: SNHLY and FYNNEI. The J segment lost 4 bases and the V segment lost 5 bases, leaving 8 bases of the junction unmatched. This CDR3 is 15 amino acids long. The CDR3 DNA reads as TGTGCCAGCAGTTATACGGACAGGAAAAATCAGCCCCAGCATTTT. It codes for CASSYTDRKNQPQHF.

With regard to this clone: It is unclear where the CDR3 begins or ends on the DNA, so no DNA is shown, and the CDR3 is as TCRdb lists it. The chain has TRBV6-4 and TRBJ1-3. The germline V gene encodes CDR1 MRHNA and CDR2 SNTAGT. The CDR3 numbers 15 amino acids, ends counted. The CDR3 region is CASSDFRGWGNTIYF.

This sequence joins TRBV6-6 and TRBJ2-1, with 8 bases lining up with TRBD2. The CDR3 is 15 residues long. Germline CDR1 reads MNHNY; CDR2 reads SVGAGI (reference sequence). V shed 8 bases, J shed 3 bases, and the junction held 9 bases outside the gene matches. The CDR3 loop is CASESSGVYYNEQFF. CDR3 DNA sequence: TGTGCCAGCGAGAGTAGCGGGGTTTACTACAATGAGCAGTTCTTC.

The genes are TRBV25-1 and TRBJ1-4; D not certain. This CDR3 comprises 13 residues. Germline-derived CDR1 and CDR2 are MGHDK and SYGVNS. Trimming took 7 bases from V and 4 from J, leaving 10 bases between them. This chain's CDR3 is CASTQGGNEKLFF. The CDR3, as DNA: TGTGCCAGCACACAAGGCGGTAATGAAAAACTGTTTTTT.

V and J are TRBV28 and TRBJ1-1, with D possibly being TRBD1 (5 bases). This CDR3 is 13 amino acids long. Germline V gene lookup returns CDR1 MDHEN and CDR2 SYDVKM. With 6 bases removed from V and 3 bases from J, the gap between germline ends came to 11 bases. CDR3 nucleotide sequence: TGTGCCAGCAGGGGGCTCAGGTACACTGAAGCTTTCTTT. This translates into CASRGLRYTEAFF.

The V gene is TRBV7-5, the J gene TRBJ2-2; the table's D call TRBD1 went unverified against the DNA. TRBV7-5 is deemed a pseudogene. The CDR3 runs to 16 residues. CDR3 DNA: TGTGTCAGAAGCTTAGATCGGACAGCCAACACCGGGGAGCTGTTTTTT. Protein: CVRSLDRTANTGELFF.

This chain connects TRBV5-1 to TRBJ2-2, with D maybe TRBD2 (5 bases). The V gene lost 4 bases and the J gene lost 3 bases, with 7 bases spanning the gap. The CDR3 is 13 residues long. Germline lookup yields CDR1 SGHRS and CDR2 YFSETQ. The chain's CDR3 is CASSLGDTGELFF. In nucleotides, the CDR3 is TGCGCCAGCAGCCTCGGGGACACCGGGGAGCTGTTTTTT.

The rearrangement uses TRBV30 and TRBJ1-5, with D possibly being TRBD1 (5 bases). CDR1 and CDR2 from the germline V gene are GTSNPN and SVGIG (reference sequence). The CDR3 covers 13 residues. Trimming removed 4 bases from V and 4 bases from J, with 11 bases in between. DNA for the CDR3: TGTGCCTGGAAAGGGGATGCTAATCAGCCCCAGCATTTT. Translating it yields CAWKGDANQPQHF. Combining the CDR3 with reference TRBV30 and TRBJ1-5 gives the whole variable domain SQTIHQWPATLVQPVGSPLSLECTVEGTSNPNLYWYRQAAGRGLQLLFYSVGIGQISSEVPQNLSASRPQDRQFILSSKKLLLSDSGFYLCAWKGDANQPQHFGDGTRLSIL.

This clone was found once. The genes are TRBV6-1 and TRBJ2-1; D ambiguous. The CDR3 covers 11 residues. The V end was cut by 2 bases, the J end by 9 bases, with 5 bases between. Germline CDR1 is MNHNS and CDR2 is SASEGT. The CDR3 nucleotides read TGTGCCAGCAGTGAACTCCTTGAGCAGTTCTTC. It encodes CASSELLEQFF.

The J gene is TRBJ2-3, the V gene TRBV10-1; 9 positions match TRBD2. Germline-derived CDR1 and CDR2 are WNHNN and SYGVQD (reference sequence). This CDR3 contains 13 residues. Trimming at V came to 8 bases and at J to 7 bases, leaving 7 bases not matched to a gene. Written as DNA, the CDR3 is TGCGCCAGCTCCGCGGCGGGGGGGAATACGCAGTATTTT. It yields the protein CASSAAGGNTQYF.

There are a few counts of this clone. The V gene is TRBV7-9, the J gene TRBJ2-5, with a possible D match to TRBD2 (5 bases). Trimming removed 8 bases from V and 3 bases from J, with 13 bases in between. The CDR3 is 13 amino acids. CDR1 SEHNR and CDR2 FQNEAQ come from the germline V gene (reference sequence). The CDR3 reads CASLITGKETQYF. In DNA form, the CDR3 reads TGTGCCAGCCTAATAACGGGGAAAGAGACCCAGTACTTC.

V usage is TRBV28 and J usage is TRBJ2-7, with D maybe TRBD2 (5 bases). Germline CDR1 and CDR2: MDHEN and SYDVKM. V gave up 6 bases and J gave up 3 bases, with 15 bases separating them. This CDR3 has 14 residues. In DNA form, the CDR3 reads TGTGCCAGCAGCCCGCCGGGGTTTAGCTACGAGCAGTACTTC. Translated, it gives CASSPPGFSYEQYF.

This sequence joins TRBV28 and TRBJ2-2; the D gene is possibly TRBD2 (5 bases). The CDR3 loop spans 15 amino acids. Trimming removed 4 bases at V and 3 bases at J, with 12 bases between. Germline CDR1 MDHEN, CDR2 SYDVKM. CDR3 bases: TGTGCCAGCAGTTCGAGGGTTCAGGACACCGGGGAGCTGTTTTTT. Residues: CASSSRVQDTGELFF.

The chain employs TRBV7-9 and TRBJ1-5; 9 bases line up with TRBD1. This CDR3 has 16 amino acids. CDR1 and CDR2 (germline): SEHNR, FQNEAQ (reference sequence). V trimming: 4 bases; J trimming: 4 bases; junction bases outside the gene matches: 8. The CDR3 DNA sequence: TGTGCCAGCAGCTGGGGACAGGGATTAGCGAATCAGCCCCAGCATTTT. It translates to CASSWGQGLANQPQHF.

This chain links TRBV10-3 with TRBJ2-3, with 10 nucleotides matching TRBD2. Germline loops: CDR1 ENHRY, CDR2 SYGVKD. This CDR3 has 16 amino acids. V dropped 5 bases and J dropped 1; count of bases not matched to a gene: 6. The CDR3 reads CAISSPGTSGTDTQYF. The CDR3 nucleotides are TGTGCCATCAGTTCTCCCGGGACTAGCGGCACAGATACGCAGTATTTT.